This TCR beta chain was recovered during a study of blood T cell repertoires in COVID-19. As for the study in general: Samples of COVID-19 (acute and convalescent) were obtained from the United States, Italy and Spain.

Trimming took 6 bases from V and 3 from J; bases not matched to a gene: 9. The CDR3 is 15 amino acids. The germline V gene encodes CDR1 SNHLY and CDR2 FYNNEI. Sequencing was performed with immunoSEQ multiplex PCR; in TCRdb, only in-frame clones are kept and a portion is missing. The sample has some 200,000 clones; around four fifths are singletons. The chain carries TRBV2 and TRBJ2-3; 7 positions agree with TRBD2. The TCR was taken from a man aged 60 to 75 with COVID-19, enrolled during active disease. Sequenced input: peripheral blood. The CDR3 is CASRTDGGRTDTQYF. The CDR3 bases are TGTGCCAGCAGGACGGACGGGGGGAGGACAGATACGCAGTATTTT.